What follows describes a single TCR beta chain. Its antigen is still unknown. The sample originates from a study of shared clonotypes between healthy human individuals. Researchers partitioned CD4+ cells into CD45RA+ naive and CD45RA-negative memory subsets. CDR1 and CDR2 (germline): SEHNR, FQNEAQ (reference sequence). Trimming cost V 5 bases and J 1 base; bases outside gene matches: 10. The CDR3 totals 16 residues. Study findings and constraints: Sorted-subset samples were not fully sequenced, rarefaction indicated.

Deep level was the assay's run setting. The table came from immunoSEQ multiplex PCR; TCRdb's copy has only in-frame clones and leaves some out. The sample shows about 530,000 clones, 95% to 97% of them seen only once. The sequence was obtained from a woman in her twenties or thirties in good health. Material for sequencing was naive CD4+ T cells sorted from blood. Subset specified: CD45RA+ positively selected. This chain uses TRBV7-9 with TRBJ1-2, with 7 bases aligning to TRBD1. DNA for the CDR3: TGTGCCAGCAGCCGACCCGGGTCAGGGGGTAACTATGGCTACACCTTC. Protein product: CASSRPGSGGNYGYTF.